This T cell receptor (beta chain) was captured by sequencing in a study of blood T cell repertoires in COVID-19. For the study at large: Material from acute and convalescent COVID-19 was sourced from the United States, Italy and Spain. PBMCs, B-cell-depleted T cells, or T cells provided the cDNA or gDNA that made up the material.

Authors' analysis steps: For nucleated cells, counts were estimated from reference gene primer amplification. This table comes from immunoSEQ multiplex PCR, and its TCRdb copy is limited to in-frame clones, with some not included. D and trimming were read from the DNA, whereas the V and J calls and clone size are those reported in that table. The top ten hold around 12% of the sample, which has fewer than 250,000 clones, roughly 80% seen once. Material: peripheral blood. This TCR was sampled from a woman aged 45-65 years with acute or convalescent COVID-19.

The CDR3 sequence: CASSIGASGSTDTQYF. Written as DNA, the CDR3 is TGTGCCAGTAGTATCGGGGCTAGCGGGAGTACAGATACGCAGTATTTT. V and J are TRBV19 and TRBJ2-3; TRBD2 matches 10 bases. Unmatched junction bases numbered 6, after V lost 3 bases and J lost 3 bases. Germline CDR1 is LNHDA and CDR2 is SQIVND (reference sequence). This CDR3 has 16 amino acids.